In its sample, the clone carrying this T cell receptor (beta chain) was seen a few times. Antigen unknown. The V gene end was trimmed by 3 bases and the J gene end by 2 bases; junction bases not matched to a gene: 8. The CDR3 has 15 amino acids. In germline, CDR1 is SGHRS, CDR2 YFSETQ. The data stem from a study of blood T cells in healthy people across ages. Study conclusions and caveats: Diversity figures derived from one million T cells were judged to underestimate the true value.

Then a second PCR, running about 6 to 12 cycles, was carried out with a sample-barcoded 5' primer and a J-beta primer mix. Paired-end reads containing CDR3 totaled no fewer than 3 million for each sample. TCRdb called the 5' RACE reads again in MiXCR, with one record for every CDR3 protein. The table lists roughly 1,800,000 distinct CDR3 sequences, roughly 49% of them singletons. This chain uses TRBV5-1 with TRBJ2-7; 7 nucleotides line up with TRBD1. This clonotype was sampled from a woman aged 40 to 50 in good health. Sequencing used blood. In nucleotides, the CDR3 is TGCGCCAGCAGCTCCCGGGACAGCCGAACCTACGAGCAGTACTTC. This codes for CASSSRDSRTYEQYF.